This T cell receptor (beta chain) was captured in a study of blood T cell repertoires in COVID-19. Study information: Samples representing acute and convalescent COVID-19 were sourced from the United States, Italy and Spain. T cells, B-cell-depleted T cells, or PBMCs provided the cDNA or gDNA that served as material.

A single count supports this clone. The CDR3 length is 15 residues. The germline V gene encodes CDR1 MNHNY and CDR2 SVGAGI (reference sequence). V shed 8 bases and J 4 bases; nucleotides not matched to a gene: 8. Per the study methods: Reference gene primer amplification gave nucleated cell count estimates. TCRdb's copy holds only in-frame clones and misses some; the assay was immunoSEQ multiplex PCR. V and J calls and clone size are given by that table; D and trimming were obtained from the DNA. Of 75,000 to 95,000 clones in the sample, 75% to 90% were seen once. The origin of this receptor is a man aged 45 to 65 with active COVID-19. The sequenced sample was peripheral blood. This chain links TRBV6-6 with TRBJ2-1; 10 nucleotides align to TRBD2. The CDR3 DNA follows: TGTGCCAGCCATAAGCGGGAGGGCCTGTACAATGAGCAGTTCTTC. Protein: CASHKREGLYNEQFF.